These 3 T cell receptor beta chains share one sample of origin, sequenced in a study of CD8+ T cells in alopecia areata. In each case, RNA was isolated and then reverse transcribed into cDNA as the sequencing template. Data came from immunoSEQ multiplex PCR; TCRdb stores just in-frame clones and leaves some out. The sample lists 140,000 to 150,000 clones; around 47% were seen once. Sequencing input: CD4+ T cells sorted from blood. The origin of the receptors is a human donor with alopecia areata.

The sample holds a few counts of this clone. The genes are TRBV29-1 and TRBJ1-2, with 7 bases fitting TRBD1. CDR3 size: 14 residues. CDR1 and CDR2 from the germline V gene are SQVTM and ANQGSEA. V shed 7 bases, J shed 1 base, and the junction held 9 bases outside the gene matches. The CDR3 loop is CSANRDSDNYGYTF. For the CDR3, the DNA is TGCAGCGCCAACCGGGACAGCGATAACTATGGCTACACCTTC.

The CDR3 is CATSRDPGTIAGELFF. CDR3 nucleotides: TGTGCCACCAGCAGAGACCCTGGGACTATAGCCGGGGAGCTGTTTTTT. The chain uses TRBV15 and TRBJ2-2; 7 bases are shared with TRBD2. Germline V gene sequence: CDR1 LNHNV, CDR2 YYDKDF (reference sequence). V was clipped by 0 bases and J by 6 bases; unmatched bases: 7. The CDR3 spans 16 residues.

The genes are TRBV5-1 and TRBJ2-1, with 8 bases lining up with TRBD1. V shed 4 bases, J shed 6 bases, and the junction held 3 bases outside the gene matches. Germline-derived CDR1 and CDR2 are SGHRS and YFSETQ. This CDR3 has 13 residues. The CDR3 sequence: CASSVDRVNEQFF. The CDR3 DNA reads TGCGCCAGCAGCGTGGACAGGGTCAATGAGCAGTTCTTC.